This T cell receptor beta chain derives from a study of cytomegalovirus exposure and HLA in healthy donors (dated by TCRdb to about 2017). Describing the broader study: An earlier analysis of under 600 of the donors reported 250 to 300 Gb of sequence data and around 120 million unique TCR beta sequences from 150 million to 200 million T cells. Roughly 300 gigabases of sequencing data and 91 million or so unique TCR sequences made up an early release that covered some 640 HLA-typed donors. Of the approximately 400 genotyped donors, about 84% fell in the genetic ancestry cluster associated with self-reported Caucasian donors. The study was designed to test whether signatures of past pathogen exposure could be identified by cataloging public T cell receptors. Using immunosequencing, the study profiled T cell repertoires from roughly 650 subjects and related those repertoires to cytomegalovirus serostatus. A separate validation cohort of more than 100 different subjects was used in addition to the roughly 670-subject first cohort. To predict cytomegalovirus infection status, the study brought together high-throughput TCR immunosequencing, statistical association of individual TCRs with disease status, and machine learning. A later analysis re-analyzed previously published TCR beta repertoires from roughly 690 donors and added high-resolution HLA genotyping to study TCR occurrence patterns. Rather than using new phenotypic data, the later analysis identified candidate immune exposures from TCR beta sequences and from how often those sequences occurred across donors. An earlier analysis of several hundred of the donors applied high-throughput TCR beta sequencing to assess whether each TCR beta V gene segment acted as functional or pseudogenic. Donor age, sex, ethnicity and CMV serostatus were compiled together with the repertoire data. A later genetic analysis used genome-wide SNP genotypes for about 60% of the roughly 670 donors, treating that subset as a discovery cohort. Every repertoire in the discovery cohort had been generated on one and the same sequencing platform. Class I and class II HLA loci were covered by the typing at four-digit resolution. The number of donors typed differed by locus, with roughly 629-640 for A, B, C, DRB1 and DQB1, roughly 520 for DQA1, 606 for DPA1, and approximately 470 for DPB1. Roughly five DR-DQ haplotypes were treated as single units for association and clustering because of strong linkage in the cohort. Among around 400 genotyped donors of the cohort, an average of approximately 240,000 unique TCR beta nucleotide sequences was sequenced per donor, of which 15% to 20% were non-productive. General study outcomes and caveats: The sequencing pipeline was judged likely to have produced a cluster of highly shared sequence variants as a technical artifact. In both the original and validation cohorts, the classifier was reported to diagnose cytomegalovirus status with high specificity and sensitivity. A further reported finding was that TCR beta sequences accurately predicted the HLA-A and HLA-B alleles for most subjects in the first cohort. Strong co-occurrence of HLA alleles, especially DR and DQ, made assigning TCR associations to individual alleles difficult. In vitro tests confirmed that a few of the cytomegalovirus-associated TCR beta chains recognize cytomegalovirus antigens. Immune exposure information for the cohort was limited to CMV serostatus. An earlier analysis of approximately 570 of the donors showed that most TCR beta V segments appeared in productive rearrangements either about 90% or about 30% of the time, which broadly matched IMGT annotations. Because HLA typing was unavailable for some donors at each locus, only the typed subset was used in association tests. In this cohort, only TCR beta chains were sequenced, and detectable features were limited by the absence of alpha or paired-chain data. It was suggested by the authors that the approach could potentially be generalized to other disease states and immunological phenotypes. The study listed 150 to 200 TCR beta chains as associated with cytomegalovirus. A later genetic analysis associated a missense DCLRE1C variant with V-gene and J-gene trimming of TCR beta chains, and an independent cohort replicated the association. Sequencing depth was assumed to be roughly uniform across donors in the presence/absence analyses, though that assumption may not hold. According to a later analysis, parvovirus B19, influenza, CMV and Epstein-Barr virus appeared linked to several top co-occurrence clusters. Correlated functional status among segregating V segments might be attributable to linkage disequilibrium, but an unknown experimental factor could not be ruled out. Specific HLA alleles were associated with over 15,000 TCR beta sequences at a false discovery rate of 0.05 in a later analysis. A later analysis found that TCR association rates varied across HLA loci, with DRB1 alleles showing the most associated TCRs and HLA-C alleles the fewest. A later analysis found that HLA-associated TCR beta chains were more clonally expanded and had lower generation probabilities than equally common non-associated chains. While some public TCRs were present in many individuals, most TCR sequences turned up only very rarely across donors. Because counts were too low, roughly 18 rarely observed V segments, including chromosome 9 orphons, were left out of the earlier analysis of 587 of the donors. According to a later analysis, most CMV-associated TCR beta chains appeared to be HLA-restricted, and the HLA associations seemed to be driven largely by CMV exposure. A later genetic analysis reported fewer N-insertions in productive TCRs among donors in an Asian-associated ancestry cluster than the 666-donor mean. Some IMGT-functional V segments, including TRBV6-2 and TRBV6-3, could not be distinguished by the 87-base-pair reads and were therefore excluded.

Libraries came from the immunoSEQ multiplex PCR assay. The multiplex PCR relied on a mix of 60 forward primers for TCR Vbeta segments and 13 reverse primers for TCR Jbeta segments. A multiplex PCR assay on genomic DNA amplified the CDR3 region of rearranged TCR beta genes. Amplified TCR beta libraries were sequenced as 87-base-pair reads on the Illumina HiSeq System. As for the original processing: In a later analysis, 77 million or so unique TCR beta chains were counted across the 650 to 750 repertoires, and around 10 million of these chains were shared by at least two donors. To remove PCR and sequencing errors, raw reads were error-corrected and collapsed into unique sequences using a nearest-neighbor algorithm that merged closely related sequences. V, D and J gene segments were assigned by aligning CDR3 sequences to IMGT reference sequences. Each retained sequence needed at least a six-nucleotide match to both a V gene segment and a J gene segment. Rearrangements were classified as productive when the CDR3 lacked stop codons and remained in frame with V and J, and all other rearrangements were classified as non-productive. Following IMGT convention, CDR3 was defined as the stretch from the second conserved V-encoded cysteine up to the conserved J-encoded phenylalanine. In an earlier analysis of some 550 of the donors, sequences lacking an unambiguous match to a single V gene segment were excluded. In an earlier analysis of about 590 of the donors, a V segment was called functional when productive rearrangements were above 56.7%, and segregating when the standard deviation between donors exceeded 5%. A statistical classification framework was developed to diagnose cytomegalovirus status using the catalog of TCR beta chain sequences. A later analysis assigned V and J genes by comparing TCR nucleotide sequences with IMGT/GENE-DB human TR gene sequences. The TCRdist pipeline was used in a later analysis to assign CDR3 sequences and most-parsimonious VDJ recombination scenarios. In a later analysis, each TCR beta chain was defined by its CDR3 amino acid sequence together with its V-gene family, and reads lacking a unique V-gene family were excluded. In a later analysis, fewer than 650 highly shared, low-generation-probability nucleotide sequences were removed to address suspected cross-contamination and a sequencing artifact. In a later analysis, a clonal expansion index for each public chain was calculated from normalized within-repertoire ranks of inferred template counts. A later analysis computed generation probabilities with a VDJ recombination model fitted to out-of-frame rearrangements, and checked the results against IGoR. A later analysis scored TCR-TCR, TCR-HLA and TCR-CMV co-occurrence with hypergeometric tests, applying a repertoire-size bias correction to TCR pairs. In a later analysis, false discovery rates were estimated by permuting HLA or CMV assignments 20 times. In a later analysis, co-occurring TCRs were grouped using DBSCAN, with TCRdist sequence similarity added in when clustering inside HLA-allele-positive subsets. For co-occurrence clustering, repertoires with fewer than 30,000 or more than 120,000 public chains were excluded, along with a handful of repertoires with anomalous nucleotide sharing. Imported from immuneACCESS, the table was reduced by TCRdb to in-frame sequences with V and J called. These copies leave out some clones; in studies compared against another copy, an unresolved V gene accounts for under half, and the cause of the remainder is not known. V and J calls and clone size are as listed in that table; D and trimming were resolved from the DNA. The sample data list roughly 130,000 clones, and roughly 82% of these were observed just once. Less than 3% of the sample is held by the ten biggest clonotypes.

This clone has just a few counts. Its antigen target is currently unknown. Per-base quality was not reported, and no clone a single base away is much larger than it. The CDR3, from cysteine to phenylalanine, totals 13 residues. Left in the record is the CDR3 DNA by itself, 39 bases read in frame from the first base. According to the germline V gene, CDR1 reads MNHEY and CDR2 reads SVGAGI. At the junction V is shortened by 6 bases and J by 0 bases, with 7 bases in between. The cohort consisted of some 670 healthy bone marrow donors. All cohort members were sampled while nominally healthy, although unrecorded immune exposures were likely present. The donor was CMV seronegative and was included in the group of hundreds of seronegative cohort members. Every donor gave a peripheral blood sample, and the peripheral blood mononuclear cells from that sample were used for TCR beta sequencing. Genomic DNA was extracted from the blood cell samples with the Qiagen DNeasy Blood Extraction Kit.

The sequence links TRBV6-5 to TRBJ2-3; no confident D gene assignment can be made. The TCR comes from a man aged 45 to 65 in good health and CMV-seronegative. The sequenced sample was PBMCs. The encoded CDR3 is CASREHSTDTQYF. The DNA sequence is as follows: TGTGCCAGCAGAGAGCATAGCACAGATACGCAGTATTTT.